This T cell receptor beta chain was retrieved from a study of blood T cell repertoires in COVID-19. Turning to the study itself: PBMCs, B-cell-depleted T cells, or T cells provided the cDNA or gDNA that made up the material.

The germline gives CDR1 SGHRS, CDR2 YFSETQ. Unmatched junction bases numbered 9, after V lost 0 bases and J lost 5 bases. The CDR3 contains 17 residues. Sequencing was performed with immunoSEQ multiplex PCR; in TCRdb, only in-frame clones are kept and a portion is missing. The sample carries 150,000 to 200,000 clones, around 85% recorded once. The specimen was peripheral blood. J is TRBJ2-2 and V is TRBV5-1; the match to TRBD1 covers 8 bases. The sequence was collected from a woman over 75 with acute or convalescent COVID-19. The DNA of the CDR3 is TGCGCCAGCAGCTTGGATTTGGCAGGGGGCCCAACCGGGGAGCTGTTTTTT. Translation: CASSLDLAGGPTGELFF.